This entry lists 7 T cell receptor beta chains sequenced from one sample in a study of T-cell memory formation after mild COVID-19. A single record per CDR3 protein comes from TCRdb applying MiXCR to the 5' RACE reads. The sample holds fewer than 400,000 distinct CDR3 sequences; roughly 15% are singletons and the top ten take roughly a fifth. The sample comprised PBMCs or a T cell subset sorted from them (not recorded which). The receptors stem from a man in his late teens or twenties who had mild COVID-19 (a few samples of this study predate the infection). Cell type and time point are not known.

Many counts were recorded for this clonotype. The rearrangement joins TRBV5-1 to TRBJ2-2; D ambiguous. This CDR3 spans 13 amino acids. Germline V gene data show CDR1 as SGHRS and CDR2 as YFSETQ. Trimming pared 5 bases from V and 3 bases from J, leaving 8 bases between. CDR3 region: CASRLTDTGELFF. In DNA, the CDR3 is TGCGCCAGCAGGCTAACAGACACCGGGGAGCTGTTTTTT.

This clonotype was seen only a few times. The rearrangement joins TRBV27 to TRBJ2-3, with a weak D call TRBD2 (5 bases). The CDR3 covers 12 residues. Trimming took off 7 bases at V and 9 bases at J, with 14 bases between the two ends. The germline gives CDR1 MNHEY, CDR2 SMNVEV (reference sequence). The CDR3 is CASTREGSTQYF. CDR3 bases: TGTGCCAGCACTCGTGAGGGTAGCACGCAGTATTTT.

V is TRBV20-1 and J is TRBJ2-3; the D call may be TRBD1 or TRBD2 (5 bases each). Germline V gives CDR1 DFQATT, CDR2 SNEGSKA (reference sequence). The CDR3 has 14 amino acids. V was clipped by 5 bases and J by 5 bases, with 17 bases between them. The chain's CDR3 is CSARGLPGEDTQYF. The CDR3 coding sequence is TGCAGTGCTCGGGGCCTACCCGGGGAAGATACGCAGTATTTT.

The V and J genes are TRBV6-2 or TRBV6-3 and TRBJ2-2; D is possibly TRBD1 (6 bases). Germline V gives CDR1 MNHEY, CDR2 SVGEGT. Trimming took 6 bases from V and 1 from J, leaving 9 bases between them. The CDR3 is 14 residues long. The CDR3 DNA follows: TGTGCCAGCAGGGGACACCTGAACACCGGGGAGCTGTTTTTT. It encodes CASRGHLNTGELFF.

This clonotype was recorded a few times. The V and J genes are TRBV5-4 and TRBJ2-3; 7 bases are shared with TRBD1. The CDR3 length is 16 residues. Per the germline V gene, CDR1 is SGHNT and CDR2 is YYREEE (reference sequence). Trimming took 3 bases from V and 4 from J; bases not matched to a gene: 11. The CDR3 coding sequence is TGTGCCAGCAGCTCGGGAAACAGGGGATCCGCAGATACGCAGTATTTT. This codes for CASSSGNRGSADTQYF.

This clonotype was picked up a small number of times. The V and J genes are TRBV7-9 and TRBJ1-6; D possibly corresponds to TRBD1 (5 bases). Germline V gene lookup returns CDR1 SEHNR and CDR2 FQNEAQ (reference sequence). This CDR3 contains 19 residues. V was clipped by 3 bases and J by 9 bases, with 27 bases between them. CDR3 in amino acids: CASSLGPGTGGLLSSPLHF. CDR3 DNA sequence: TGTGCCAGCAGCTTGGGTCCCGGGACGGGAGGCCTACTAAGTTCACCCCTCCACTTT.

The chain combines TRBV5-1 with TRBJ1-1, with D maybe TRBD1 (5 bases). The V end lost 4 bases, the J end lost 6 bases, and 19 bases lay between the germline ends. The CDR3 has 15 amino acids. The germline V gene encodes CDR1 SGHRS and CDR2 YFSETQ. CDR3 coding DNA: TGCGCCAGCAGCGGAGGGGACCCCGGGTCGGCTGAAGCTTTCTTT. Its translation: CASSGGDPGSAEAFF.